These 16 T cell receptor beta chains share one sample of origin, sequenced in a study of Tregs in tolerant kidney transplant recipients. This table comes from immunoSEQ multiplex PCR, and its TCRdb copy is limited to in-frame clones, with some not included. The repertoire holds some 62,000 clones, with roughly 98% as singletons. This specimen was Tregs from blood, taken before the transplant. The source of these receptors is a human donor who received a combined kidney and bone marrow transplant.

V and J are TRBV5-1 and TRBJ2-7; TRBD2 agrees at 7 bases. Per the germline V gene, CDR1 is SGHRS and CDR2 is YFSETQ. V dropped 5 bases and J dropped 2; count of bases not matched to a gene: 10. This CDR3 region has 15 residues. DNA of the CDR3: TGCGCCAGCAGTGGTCCGGCTAGCGGAACCTACGAGCAGTACTTC. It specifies CASSGPASGTYEQYF. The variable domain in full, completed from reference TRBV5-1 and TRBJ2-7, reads KAGVTQTPRYLIKTRGQQVTLSCSPISGHRSVSWYQQTPGQGLQFLFEYFSETQRNKGNFPGRFSGRQFSNSRSEMNVSTLELGDSALYLCASSGPASGTYEQYFGPGTRLTVT.

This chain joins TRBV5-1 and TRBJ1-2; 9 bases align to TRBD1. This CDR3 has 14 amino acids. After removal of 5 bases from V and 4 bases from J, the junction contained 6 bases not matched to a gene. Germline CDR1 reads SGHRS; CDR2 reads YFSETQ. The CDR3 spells CASRRPGQGYGYTF. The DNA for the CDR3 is TGCGCCAGCAGAAGGCCGGGACAGGGCTATGGCTACACCTTC.

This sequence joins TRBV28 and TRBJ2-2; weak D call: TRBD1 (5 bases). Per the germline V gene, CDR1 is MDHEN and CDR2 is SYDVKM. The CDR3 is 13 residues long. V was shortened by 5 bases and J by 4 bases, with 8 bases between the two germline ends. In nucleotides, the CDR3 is TGTGCCAGCAGTCCCCAGGGCACCGGGGAGCTGTTTTTT. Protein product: CASSPQGTGELFF.

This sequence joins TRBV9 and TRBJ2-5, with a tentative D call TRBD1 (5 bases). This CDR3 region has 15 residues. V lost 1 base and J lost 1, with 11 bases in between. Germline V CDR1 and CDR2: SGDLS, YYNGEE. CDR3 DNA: TGTGCCAGCAGCGTAATTGAGGACATCCAAGAGACCCAGTACTTC. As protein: CASSVIEDIQETQYF.

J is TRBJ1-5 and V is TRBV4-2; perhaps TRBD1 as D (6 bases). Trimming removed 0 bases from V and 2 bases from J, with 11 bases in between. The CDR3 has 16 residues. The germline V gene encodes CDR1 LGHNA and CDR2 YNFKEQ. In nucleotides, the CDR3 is TGTGCCAGCAGCCAAGATTTGGCAGGGGGCAATCAGCCCCAGCATTTT. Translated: CASSQDLAGGNQPQHF.

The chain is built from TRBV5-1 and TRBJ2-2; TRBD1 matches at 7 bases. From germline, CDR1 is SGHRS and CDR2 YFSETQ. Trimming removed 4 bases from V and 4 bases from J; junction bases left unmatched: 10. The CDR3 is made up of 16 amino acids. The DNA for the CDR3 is TGCGCCAGCAGCCCAATGGGACAGTCGATCACCGGGGAGCTGTTTTTT. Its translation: CASSPMGQSITGELFF.

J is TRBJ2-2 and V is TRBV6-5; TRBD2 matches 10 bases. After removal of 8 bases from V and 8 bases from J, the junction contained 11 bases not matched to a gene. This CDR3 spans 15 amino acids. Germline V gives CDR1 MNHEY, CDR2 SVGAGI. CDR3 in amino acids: CASSSIAGGGGELFF. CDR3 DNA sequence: TGTGCCAGCTCGTCGATAGCGGGAGGAGGTGGGGAGCTGTTTTTT.

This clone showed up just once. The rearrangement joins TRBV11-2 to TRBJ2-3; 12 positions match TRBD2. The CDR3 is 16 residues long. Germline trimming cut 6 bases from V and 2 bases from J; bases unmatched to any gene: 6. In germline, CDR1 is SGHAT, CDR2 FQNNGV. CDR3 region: CASSSSGGVATDTQYF. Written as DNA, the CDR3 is TGTGCCAGCAGTTCTAGCGGGGGGGTCGCCACAGATACGCAGTATTTT.

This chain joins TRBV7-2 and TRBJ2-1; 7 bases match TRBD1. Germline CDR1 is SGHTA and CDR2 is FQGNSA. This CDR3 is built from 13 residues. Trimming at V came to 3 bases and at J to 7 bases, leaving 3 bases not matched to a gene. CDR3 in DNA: TGTGCCAGCAGCTTGACAGGGCGGAATGAGCAGTTCTTC. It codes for CASSLTGRNEQFF. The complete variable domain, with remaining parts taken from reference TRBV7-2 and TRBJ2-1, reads GAGVSQSPSNKVTEKGKDVELRCDPISGHTALYWYRQSLGQGLEFLIYFQGNSAPDKSGLPSDRFSAERTGGSVSTLTIQRTQQEDSAVYLCASSLTGRNEQFFGPGTRLTVL.

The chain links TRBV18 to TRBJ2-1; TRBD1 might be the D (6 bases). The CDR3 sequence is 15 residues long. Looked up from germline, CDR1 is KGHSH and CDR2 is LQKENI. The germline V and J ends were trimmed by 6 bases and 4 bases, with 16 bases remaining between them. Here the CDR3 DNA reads TGTGCCAGCTCCCCCCTCAGGGGAAATTACAATGAGCAGTTCTTC. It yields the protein CASSPLRGNYNEQFF.

CDR3 sequence (DNA): TGCGCCAGCAGCTCTCGGGGAGTAGGAAAACTGTTTTTT. This gives the protein CASSSRGVGKLFF. The rearrangement joins TRBV5-1 to TRBJ1-4; D is uncertain. The CDR3 is 13 amino acids. CDR1 SGHRS and CDR2 YFSETQ come from the germline V gene. Trimming took off 3 bases at V and 10 bases at J, with 13 bases between the two ends.

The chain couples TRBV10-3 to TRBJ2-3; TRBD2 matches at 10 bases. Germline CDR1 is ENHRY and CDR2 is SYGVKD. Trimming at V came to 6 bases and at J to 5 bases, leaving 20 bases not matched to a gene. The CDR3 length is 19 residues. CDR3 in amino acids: CAIRGTELREREGRDTQYF. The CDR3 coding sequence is TGTGCCATCAGGGGGACAGAATTAAGGGAGCGGGAGGGCCGAGATACGCAGTATTTT.

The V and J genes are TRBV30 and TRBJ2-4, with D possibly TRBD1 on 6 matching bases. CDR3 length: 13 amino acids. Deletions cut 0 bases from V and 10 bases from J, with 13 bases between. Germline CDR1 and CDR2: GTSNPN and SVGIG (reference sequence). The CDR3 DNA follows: TGTGCCTGGAGTGTTGACAGGCTAGGGATTCAGTACTTC. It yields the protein CAWSVDRLGIQYF.

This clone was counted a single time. The CDR3 sequence: CAISKVQTYEQYF. CDR3 DNA: TGTGCCATCAGTAAGGTACAGACCTACGAGCAGTACTTC. The chain combines TRBV10-3 with TRBJ2-7; D is unclear. Trimming took 5 bases from V and 2 from J, leaving 10 bases between them. The germline V gene encodes CDR1 ENHRY and CDR2 SYGVKD. The CDR3 contains 13 residues.

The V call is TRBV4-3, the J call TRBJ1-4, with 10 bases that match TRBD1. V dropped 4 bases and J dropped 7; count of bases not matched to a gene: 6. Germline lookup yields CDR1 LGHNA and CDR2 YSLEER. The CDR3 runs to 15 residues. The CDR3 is CASSRQGAGSEKLFF. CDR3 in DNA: TGCGCCAGCAGCCGACAGGGGGCGGGGAGTGAAAAACTGTTTTTT.

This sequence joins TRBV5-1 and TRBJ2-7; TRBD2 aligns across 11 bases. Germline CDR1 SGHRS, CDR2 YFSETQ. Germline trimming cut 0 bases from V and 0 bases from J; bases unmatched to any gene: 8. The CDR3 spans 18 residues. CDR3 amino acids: CASSLDGTSGGSSYEQYF. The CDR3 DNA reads TGCGCCAGCAGCTTGGATGGGACTAGCGGAGGAAGCTCCTACGAGCAGTACTTC. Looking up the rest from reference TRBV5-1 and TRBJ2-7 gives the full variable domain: KAGVTQTPRYLIKTRGQQVTLSCSPISGHRSVSWYQQTPGQGLQFLFEYFSETQRNKGNFPGRFSGRQFSNSRSEMNVSTLELGDSALYLCASSLDGTSGGSSYEQYFGPGTRLTVT.